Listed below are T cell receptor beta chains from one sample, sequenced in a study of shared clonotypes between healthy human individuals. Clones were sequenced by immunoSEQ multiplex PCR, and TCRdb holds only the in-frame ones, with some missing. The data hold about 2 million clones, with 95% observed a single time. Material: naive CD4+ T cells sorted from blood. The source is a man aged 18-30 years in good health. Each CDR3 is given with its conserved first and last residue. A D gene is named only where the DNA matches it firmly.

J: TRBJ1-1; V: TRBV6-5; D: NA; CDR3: CANSGSGTEAFF; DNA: TGTGCCAACAGTGGGTCCGGGACTGAAGCTTTCTTT
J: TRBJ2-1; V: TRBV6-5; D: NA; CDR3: CASSMGSGYNEQFF; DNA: TGTGCCAGCAGCATGGGTAGCGGCTACAATGAGCAGTTCTTC
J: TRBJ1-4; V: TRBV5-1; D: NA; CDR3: CASSLPGVTNEKLFF; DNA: TGCGCCAGCAGCTTGCCGGGGGTAACTAATGAAAAACTGTTTTTT
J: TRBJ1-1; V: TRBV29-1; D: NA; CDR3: CSVQKDAGNTEAFF; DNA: TGCAGCGTTCAAAAGGACGCCGGGAACACTGAAGCTTTCTTT
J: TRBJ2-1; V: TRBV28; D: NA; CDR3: CASSLTAGDEQFF; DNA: TGTGCCAGCAGTTTAACTGCAGGTGATGAGCAGTTCTTC
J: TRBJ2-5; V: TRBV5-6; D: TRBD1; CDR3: CASSVESRGRMETQYF; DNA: TGTGCCAGCAGCGTCGAGAGCAGGGGGCGAATGGAGACCCAGTACTTC
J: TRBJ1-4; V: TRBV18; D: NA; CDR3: CASSPEMVEKLFF; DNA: TGTGCCAGCTCACCAGAAATGGTAGAAAAACTGTTTTTT
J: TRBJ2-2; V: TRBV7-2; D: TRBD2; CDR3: CASSLATSGRTGELFF; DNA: TGTGCCAGCAGCTTAGCTACTAGCGGGAGAACCGGGGAGCTGTTTTTT
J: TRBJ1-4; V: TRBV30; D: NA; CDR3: CAWGLQGANEKLFF; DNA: TGTGCCTGGGGACTACAGGGCGCTAATGAAAAACTGTTTTTT
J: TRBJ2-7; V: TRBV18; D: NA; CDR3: CASSPGTDSPVQYF; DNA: TGTGCCAGCTCACCAGGGACGGACTCCCCGGTCCAGTACTTC
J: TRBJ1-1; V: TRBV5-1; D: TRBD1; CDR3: CASSEGQGVGTEAFF; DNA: TGCGCCAGCAGCGAGGGACAGGGTGTGGGCACTGAAGCTTTCTTT
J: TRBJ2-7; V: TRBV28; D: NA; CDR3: CASSFELSYEQYF; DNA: TGTGCCAGCAGTTTCGAGCTCTCCTACGAGCAGTACTTC
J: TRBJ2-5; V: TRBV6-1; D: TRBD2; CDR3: CASREAGTYSGTQYF; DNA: TGTGCCAGCAGGGAAGCGGGAACGTATTCCGGGACCCAGTACTTC
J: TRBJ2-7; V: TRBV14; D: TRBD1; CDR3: CASSLTTGEQYF; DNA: TGTGCCAGCAGCCTAACCACAGGGGAACAGTACTTC
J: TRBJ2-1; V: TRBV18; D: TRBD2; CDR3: CASSPPRGLLAGNEQFF; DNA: TGTGCCAGCTCACCACCTAGGGGACTATTAGCCGGCAATGAGCAGTTCTTC
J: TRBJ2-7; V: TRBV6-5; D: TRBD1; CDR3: CASSPQGGSYEQYF; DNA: TGTGCCAGCAGTCCACAGGGGGGCTCCTACGAGCAGTACTTC
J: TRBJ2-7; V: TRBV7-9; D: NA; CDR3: CASSSEWRQYF; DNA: TGTGCCAGCAGCTCCGAGTGGAGGCAGTACTTC
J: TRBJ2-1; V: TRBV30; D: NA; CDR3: CAWTASVSSYNEQFF; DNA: TGTGCCTGGACAGCTAGCGTTAGCTCCTACAATGAGCAGTTCTTC
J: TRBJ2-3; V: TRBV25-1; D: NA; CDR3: CATSRADTQYF; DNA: TGTGCCACCTCAAGGGCCGATACGCAGTATTTT
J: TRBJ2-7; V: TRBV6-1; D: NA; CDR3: CASRGGGGYEQYF; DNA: TGTGCCAGCAGGGGCGGAGGGGGCTACGAGCAGTACTTC
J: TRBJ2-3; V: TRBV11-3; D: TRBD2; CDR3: CASSAGEVGADTQYF; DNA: TGTGCCAGCAGCGCGGGGGAAGTTGGTGCAGATACGCAGTATTTT
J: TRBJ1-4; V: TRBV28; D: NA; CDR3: CASSSRGGSNEKLFF; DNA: TGTGCCAGCAGTTCAAGGGGAGGGTCTAATGAAAAACTGTTTTTT